Detailed here is one TCR beta chain. J gave up 2 bases and V 4 bases, and 6 bases lay outside the gene matches. The CDR3 sequence is 17 residues long. Germline-derived CDR1 and CDR2 are SGDLS and YYNGEE. TCRdb's copy holds only in-frame clones and misses some; the assay was immunoSEQ multiplex PCR. The sample shows 70,000 to 90,000 clones, approximately 85% of them seen only once. These data come from a study of blood T cell repertoires in COVID-19. Overall study: The United States, Italy and Spain provided the acute and convalescent COVID-19 samples.

The source material was peripheral blood. This receptor was identified in a man aged 45 to 65 with active COVID-19. The chain carries TRBV9 and TRBJ2-3; TRBD2 matches at 14 bases. Written as DNA, the CDR3 is TGTGCCAGCAGCCGTGGACTAGCGGGGGGCCTCACAGATACGCAGTATTTT. Amino acid sequence: CASSRGLAGGLTDTQYF.